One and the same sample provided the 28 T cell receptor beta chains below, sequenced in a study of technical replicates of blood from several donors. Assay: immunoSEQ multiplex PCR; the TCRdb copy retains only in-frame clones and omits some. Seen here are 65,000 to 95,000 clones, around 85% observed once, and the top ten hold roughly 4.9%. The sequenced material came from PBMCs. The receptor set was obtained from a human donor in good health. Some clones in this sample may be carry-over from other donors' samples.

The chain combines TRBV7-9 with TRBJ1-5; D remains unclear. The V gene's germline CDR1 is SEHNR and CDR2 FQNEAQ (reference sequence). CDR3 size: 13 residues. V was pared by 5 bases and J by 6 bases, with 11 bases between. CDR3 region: CASSPGLGQPQHF. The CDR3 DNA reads TGTGCCAGCAGCCCTGGGCTCGGTCAGCCCCAGCATTTT.

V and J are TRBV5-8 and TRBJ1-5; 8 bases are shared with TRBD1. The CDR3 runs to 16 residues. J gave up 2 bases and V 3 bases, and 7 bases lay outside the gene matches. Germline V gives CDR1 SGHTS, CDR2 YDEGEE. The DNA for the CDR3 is TGTGCCAGCAGCTGGGGGACAGGCTCTGGCAATCAGCCCCAGCATTTT. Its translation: CASSWGTGSGNQPQHF.

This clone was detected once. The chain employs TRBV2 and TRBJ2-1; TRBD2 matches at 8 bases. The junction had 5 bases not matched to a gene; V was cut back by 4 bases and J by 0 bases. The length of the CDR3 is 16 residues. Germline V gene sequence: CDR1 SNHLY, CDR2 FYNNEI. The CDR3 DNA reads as TGTGCCAGCAGTGCAGCGGGGGCGAGCTCCTACAATGAGCAGTTCTTC. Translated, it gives CASSAAGASSYNEQFF.

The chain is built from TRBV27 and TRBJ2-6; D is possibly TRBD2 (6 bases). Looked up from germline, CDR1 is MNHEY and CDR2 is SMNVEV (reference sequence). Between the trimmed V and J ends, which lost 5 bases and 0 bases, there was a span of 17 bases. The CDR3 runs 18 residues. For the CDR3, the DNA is TGTGCCAGCAGTCCCAGGGAGGTCAAGCTCTCTGGGGCCAACGTCCTGACTTTC. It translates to CASSPREVKLSGANVLTF.

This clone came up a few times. CDR3 region: CAIRRGLAGTNEQFF. As DNA, the CDR3 is TGTGCCATCAGGAGAGGACTAGCGGGGACCAATGAGCAGTTCTTC. V usage is TRBV10-3 and J usage is TRBJ2-1; TRBD2 matches 12 bases. The trim removed 6 bases at V and 6 bases at J, leaving 6 bases unmatched. CDR3 size: 15 residues. Germline CDR1 and CDR2: ENHRY and SYGVKD.

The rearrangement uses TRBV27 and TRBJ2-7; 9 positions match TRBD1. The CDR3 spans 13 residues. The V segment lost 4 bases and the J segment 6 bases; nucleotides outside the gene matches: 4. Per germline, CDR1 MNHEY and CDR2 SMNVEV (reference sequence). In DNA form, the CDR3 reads TGTGCCAGCAGTTCGGACAGGGGAGCCGAGCAGTACTTC. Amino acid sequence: CASSSDRGAEQYF.

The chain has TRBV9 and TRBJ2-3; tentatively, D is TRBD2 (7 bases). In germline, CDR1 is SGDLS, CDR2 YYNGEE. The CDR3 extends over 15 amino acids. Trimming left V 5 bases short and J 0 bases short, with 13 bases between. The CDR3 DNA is TGTGCCAGCAGTCTAGGGGGGGGGAGCACAGATACGCAGTATTTT. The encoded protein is CASSLGGGSTDTQYF.

Here the CDR3 reads CASSLTPHARGYGYTF. CDR3 DNA sequence: TGTGCCAGCAGCTTAACTCCGCACGCCAGGGGCTATGGCTACACCTTC. The chain is built from TRBV11-3 and TRBJ1-2; D possibly corresponds to TRBD1 (6 bases). Per germline, CDR1 SGHNT and CDR2 YENEEA. The CDR3 contains 16 residues. V lost 2 bases and J 4 bases, leaving 17 bases between the germline ends.

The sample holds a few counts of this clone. The CDR3 coding sequence is TGTGCCAGCAGTGCCCGGACAGCTTTGAACACCGGGGAGCTGTTTTTT. Protein sequence: CASSARTALNTGELFF. The chain combines TRBV6-1 with TRBJ2-2; TRBD1 is a possible D gene (6 bases). The germline CDR1 and CDR2 sequences are MNHNS and SASEGT. V was trimmed by 4 bases and J by 1 base, leaving 13 bases between them. The CDR3 runs 16 residues.

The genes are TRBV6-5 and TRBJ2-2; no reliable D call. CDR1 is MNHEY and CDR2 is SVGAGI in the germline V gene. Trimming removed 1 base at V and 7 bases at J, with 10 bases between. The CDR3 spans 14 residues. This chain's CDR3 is CASSYLAAVGELFF. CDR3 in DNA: TGTGCCAGCAGTTACTTGGCGGCCGTCGGGGAGCTGTTTTTT.

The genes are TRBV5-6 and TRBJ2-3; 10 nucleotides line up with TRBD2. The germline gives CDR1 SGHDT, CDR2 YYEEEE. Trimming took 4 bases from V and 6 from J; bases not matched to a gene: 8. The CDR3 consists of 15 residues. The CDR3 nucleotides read TGTGCCAGCAGCAGTAGCGGGGGGTTCCTGGATACGCAGTATTTT. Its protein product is CASSSSGGFLDTQYF.

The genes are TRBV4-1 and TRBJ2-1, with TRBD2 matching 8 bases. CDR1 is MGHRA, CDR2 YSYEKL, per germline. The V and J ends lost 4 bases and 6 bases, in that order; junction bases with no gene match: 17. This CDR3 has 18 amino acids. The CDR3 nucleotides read TGCGCCAGCAGCCCCAGGGAATTAGCGGGGAGTTGGAGCAATGAGCAGTTCTTC. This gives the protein CASSPRELAGSWSNEQFF.

The CDR3 loop is CASSLPGDWDTDTQYF. The CDR3 bases are TGCGCCAGCAGCCTTCCAGGGGATTGGGACACAGATACGCAGTATTTT. This chain links TRBV4-1 with TRBJ2-3, with TRBD1 as a possible D gene (6 bases). V was clipped by 4 bases and J by 2 bases, with 16 bases between them. From germline, CDR1 is MGHRA and CDR2 YSYEKL. The CDR3 length is 16 residues.

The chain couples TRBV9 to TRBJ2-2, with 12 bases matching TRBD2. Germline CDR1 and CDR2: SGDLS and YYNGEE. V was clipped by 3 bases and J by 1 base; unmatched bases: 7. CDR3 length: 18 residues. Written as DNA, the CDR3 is TGTGCCAGCAGCGCGACTAGCGGGAGTCGGGTGAACACCGGGGAGCTGTTTTTT. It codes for CASSATSGSRVNTGELFF.

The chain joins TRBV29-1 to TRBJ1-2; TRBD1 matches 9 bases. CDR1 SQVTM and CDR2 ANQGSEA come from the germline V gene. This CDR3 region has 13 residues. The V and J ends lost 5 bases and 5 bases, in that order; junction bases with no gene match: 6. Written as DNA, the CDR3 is TGCAGCGTTACCGGGACAGGGCTATATGGCTACACCTTC. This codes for CSVTGTGLYGYTF.

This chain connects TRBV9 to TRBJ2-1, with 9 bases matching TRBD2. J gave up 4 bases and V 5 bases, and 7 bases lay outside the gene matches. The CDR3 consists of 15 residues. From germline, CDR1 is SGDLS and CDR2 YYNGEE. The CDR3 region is CASSAGTSRYNEQFF. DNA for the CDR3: TGTGCCAGCAGTGCCGGGACTAGCAGATACAATGAGCAGTTCTTC. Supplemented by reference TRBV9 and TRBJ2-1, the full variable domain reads DSGVTQTPKHLITATGQRVTLRCSPRSGDLSVYWYQQSLDQGLQFLIQYYNGEERAKGNILERFSAQQFPDLHSELNLSSLELGDSALYFCASSAGTSRYNEQFFGPGTRLTVL.

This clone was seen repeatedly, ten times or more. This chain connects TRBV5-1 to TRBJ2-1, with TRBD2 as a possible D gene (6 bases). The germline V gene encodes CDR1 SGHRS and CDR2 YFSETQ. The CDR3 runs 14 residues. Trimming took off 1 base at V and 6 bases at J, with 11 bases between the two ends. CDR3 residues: CASSLSGGFNEQFF. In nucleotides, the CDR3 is TGCGCCAGCAGCTTGTCTGGGGGGTTCAATGAGCAGTTCTTC. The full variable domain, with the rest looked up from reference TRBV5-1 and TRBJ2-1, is KAGVTQTPRYLIKTRGQQVTLSCSPISGHRSVSWYQQTPGQGLQFLFEYFSETQRNKGNFPGRFSGRQFSNSRSEMNVSTLELGDSALYLCASSLSGGFNEQFFGPGTRLTVL.

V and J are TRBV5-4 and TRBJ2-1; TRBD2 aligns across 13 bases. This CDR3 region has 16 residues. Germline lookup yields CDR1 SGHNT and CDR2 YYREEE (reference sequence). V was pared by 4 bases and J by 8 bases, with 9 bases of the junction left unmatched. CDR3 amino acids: CASSTPGLAGAYEQFF. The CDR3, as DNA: TGTGCCAGCAGCACCCCAGGACTAGCGGGAGCCTATGAGCAGTTCTTC.

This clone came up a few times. The CDR3 DNA is TGTGCCAGCAGCCGTGACAGGGGCCGAAGGGGGGGGTTATACGAGCAGTACTTC. Its translation: CASSRDRGRRGGLYEQYF. This chain uses TRBV7-8 with TRBJ2-7, with D perhaps TRBD1 (8 bases). Trimming cost V 5 bases and J 4 bases, with 27 bases left between them. The CDR3 sequence is 18 residues long. Germline CDR1 SGHVS, CDR2 FQNEAQ.

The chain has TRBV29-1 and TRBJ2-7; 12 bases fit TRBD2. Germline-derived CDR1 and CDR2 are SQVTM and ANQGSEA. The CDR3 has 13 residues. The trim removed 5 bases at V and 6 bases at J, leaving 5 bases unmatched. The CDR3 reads CSVSLAGGREQYF. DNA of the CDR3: TGCAGCGTTTCTCTAGCGGGGGGGCGCGAGCAGTACTTC.

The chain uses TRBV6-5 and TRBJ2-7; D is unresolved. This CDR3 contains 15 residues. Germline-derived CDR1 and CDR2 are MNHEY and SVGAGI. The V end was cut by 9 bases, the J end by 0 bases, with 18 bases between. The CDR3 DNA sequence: TGTGCCAGTCGCCCCAGGCAGGATCCCTCCTACGAGCAGTACTTC. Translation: CASRPRQDPSYEQYF.

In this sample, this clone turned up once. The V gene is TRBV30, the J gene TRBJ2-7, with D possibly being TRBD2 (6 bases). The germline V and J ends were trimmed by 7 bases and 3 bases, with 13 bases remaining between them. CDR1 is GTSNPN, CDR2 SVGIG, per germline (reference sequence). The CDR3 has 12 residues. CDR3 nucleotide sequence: TGTGCCTACGAGCGGGTGATCTACGAGCAGTACTTC. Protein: CAYERVIYEQYF.

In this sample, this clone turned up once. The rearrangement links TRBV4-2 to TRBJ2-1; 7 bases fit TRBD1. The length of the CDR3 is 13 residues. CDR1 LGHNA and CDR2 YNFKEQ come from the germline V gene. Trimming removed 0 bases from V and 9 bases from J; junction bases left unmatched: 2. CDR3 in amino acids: CASSQDRGREQFF. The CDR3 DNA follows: TGTGCCAGCAGCCAAGATAGGGGGCGTGAGCAGTTCTTC.

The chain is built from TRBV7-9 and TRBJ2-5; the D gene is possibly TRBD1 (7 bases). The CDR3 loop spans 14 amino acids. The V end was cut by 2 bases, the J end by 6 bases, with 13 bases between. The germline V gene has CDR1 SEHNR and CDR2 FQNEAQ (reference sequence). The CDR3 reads CASSLRQGGKTQYF. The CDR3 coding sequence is TGTGCCAGCAGCTTAAGACAGGGAGGAAAGACCCAGTACTTC.

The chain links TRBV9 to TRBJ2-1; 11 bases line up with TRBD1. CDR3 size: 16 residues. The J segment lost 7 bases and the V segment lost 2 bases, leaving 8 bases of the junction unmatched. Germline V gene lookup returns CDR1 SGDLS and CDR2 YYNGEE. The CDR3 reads CASSVLGQGARNEQFF. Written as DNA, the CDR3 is TGTGCCAGCAGCGTTCTCGGACAGGGGGCGCGTAATGAGCAGTTCTTC.

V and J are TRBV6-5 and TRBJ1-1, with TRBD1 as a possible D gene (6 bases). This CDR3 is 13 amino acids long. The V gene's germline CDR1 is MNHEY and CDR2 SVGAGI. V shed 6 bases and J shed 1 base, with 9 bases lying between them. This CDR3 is CASRGGWNTEAFF. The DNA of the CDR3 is TGTGCCAGCAGAGGGGGTTGGAACACTGAAGCTTTCTTT.

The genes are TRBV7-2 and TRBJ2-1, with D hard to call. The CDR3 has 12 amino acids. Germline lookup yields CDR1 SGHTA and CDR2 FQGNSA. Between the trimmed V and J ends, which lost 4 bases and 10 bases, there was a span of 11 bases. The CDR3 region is CASSSFLREQFF. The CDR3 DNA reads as TGTGCCAGCAGCTCCTTTCTGCGGGAGCAGTTCTTC. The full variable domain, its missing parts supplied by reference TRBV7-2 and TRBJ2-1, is GAGVSQSPSNKVTEKGKDVELRCDPISGHTALYWYRQSLGQGLEFLIYFQGNSAPDKSGLPSDRFSAERTGGSVSTLTIQRTQQEDSAVYLCASSSFLREQFFGPGTRLTVL.

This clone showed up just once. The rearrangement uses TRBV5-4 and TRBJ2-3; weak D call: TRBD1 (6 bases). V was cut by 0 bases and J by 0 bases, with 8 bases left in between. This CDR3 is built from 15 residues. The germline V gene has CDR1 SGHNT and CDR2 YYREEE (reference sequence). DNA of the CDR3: TGTGCCAGCAGCTTGGGAGGGACAAGCACAGATACGCAGTATTTT. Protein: CASSLGGTSTDTQYF.